This T cell receptor (beta chain) was found in a study of blood T cells in healthy people across ages. Study-level points and caveats: Measured against age, TCR beta diversity per million T cells decreased in a roughly linear manner.

CDR1 SGHRS and CDR2 YFSETQ come from the germline V gene. V shed 1 base, J shed 2 bases, and the junction held 4 bases outside the gene matches. The CDR3 is made up of 15 amino acids. This clonotype occurred many times. Its antigen is still unknown. A sample-barcoded 5' primer and a J-beta primer mix were used in a second PCR of roughly 6 to 11 cycles. Each cDNA molecule received a tag from a template-switch adaptor that had 12 random nucleotides. Sequencing of every sample gave 2.5 million or more CDR3-containing paired-end reads. TCRdb recomputed calls from the 5' RACE reads with MiXCR, one row per CDR3 protein. The sample lists some 730,000 distinct CDR3 sequences, 22% occurring once.

The sequencing sample was made of blood. The gene calls are TRBV5-1 and TRBJ2-5; 8 bases line up with TRBD2. The receptor comes from a man between 65 and 85 years old in good health. CDR3 residues: CASSLSGTRQETQYF. Written as DNA, the CDR3 is TGCGCCAGCAGCTTGTCTGGGACTAGGCAAGAGACCCAGTACTTC.